These T cell receptor beta chains were read from a single sample in a study of cytotoxic CD8 clonotypes in ibrutinib-treated CLL. Assay: immunoSEQ multiplex PCR; the TCRdb copy retains only in-frame clones and omits some. This table has 50,000 or so clones, roughly 83% appearing once. This specimen consisted of PBMCs, obtained after 24 months of ibrutinib treatment. The receptors were gathered from a human donor with chronic lymphocytic leukemia. Each CDR3 is given without its conserved first and last residue.

TRBJ1-3,13,TRBV19,ASSKGASSGNTIY
TRBJ2-5,12,TRBV5-4,ASSEAQRQETQY
TRBJ1-2,10,TRBV7-9,ASSLDTYGYT
TRBJ1-5,13,TRBV6-5,ASSYSAGLREPQH
TRBJ2-3,12,TRBV5-1,ASSLGLVTDTQY
TRBJ1-5,16,TRBV19,ASSHRQGGSRSNQPQH
TRBJ2-7,11,TRBV5-4,ASSLDSSHEQY
TRBJ2-7,11,TRBV5-6,ASSLRRNYEQY
TRBJ2-7,10,TRBV2,ASKVLAWEQY
TRBJ1-4,13,TRBV7-8,ASSLGRGLVRKLF
TRBJ2-2,14,TRBV19,ASSTRAGVRTGELF
TRBJ2-5,13,TRBV29-1,SVMPGGGAQETQY
TRBJ2-3,12,TRBV18,ASRPSGRTDTQY
TRBJ1-4,13,TRBV7-9,ASSFDLQGGEKLF
TRBJ2-7,13,TRBV19,ASSIDIHRSYEQY
TRBJ2-7,12,TRBV29-1,SVTSGESSYEQY
TRBJ2-7,12,TRBV5-8,ASSLGGGVYEQY
TRBJ1-1,8,TRBV28,ASTGFQAF
TRBJ1-6,12,TRBV7-9,ASSLGGENSPLH
TRBJ2-1,14,TRBV7-2,ASSLWRTGGHNEQF
TRBJ2-1,11,TRBV7-2,ACKRERWAEQF
TRBJ2-1,12,TRBV5-1,ASSFDSRNNEQF
TRBJ2-3,13,TRBV5-8,ASSLVQRDTDTQY
TRBJ2-1,14,TRBV5-1,ASSPLAIWSYNEQF
TRBJ2-1,14,TRBV5-1,ASSLAELSSYNEQF
TRBJ1-2,12,TRBV9,ASSSGLANYGYT
TRBJ2-3,11,TRBV6-6,ASSTDFTDTQY
TRBJ1-2,14,TRBV7-2,ASSLGGKVGRNGYT
TRBJ2-5,12,TRBV28,ASTTDRVVGTQY